The present entry profiles one T cell receptor beta chain with its context. Which antigen it targets is not known. The record has no base qualities; no much larger clone is one base away. The immunoSEQ Assay, a bias-controlled multiplex PCR, was used to amplify TCRbeta CDR3 regions from genomic DNA. The paper's data handling went like this. Nucleated cell counts per sample were estimated from amplification of reference gene primers within the assay. To quantify the absolute abundance of each unique TCRbeta CDR3 rearrangement, sequence reads were collapsed and filtered. For each sample, productive Simpson clonality was calculated as the square root of Simpson's diversity index over productive rearrangements. What TCRdb holds here is the immuneACCESS table cut down to in-frame rearrangements. Part of the clones is not present; checked against another copy, under half of the missing clones reflect an unresolved V gene, and the others are unexplained. The DNA was the basis for D and trimming; V, J and clone size are from that table. This sample holds 65,000 to 75,000 clones; 82% were observed only once. The ten largest clonotypes hold roughly a tenth of the sample.

The sample belongs to a study of blood T cell repertoires in COVID-19 (dated by TCRdb to 2020 to 2021). For the wider study: The collaborator samples originated in the United States, Italy and Spain and spanned the acute and convalescent phases of COVID-19. The material from the prospective study consisted of cDNA or gDNA derived from T cells, B-cell-depleted T cells, or PBMCs. The dataset comprised deeply sampled blood TCRbeta repertoires from subjects exposed to, actively infected with, or recovered from COVID-19. The repertoires were released in a freely available public database intended as a resource for research on the immune response to SARS-CoV-2. Samples were obtained from the ongoing ImmuneRACE study (first 160 participants) and from about 1,300 subjects provided by 6 global collaborators. Sample metadata almost always included a de-identified subject ID, COVID-19 status, age in years and sex. Where HLA class I and class II types were available, the types were taken from metadata supplied by the sample provider, not from assay-based typing. The study at large found these results: The amount of clinical and demographic metadata varied by source and participant and was provided uncurated.

Collaborating institutions collected whole blood in K2EDTA tubes following their own protocols. For TCRbeta analysis, collaborator samples were shipped as frozen whole blood, as isolated PBMCs, or as DNA extracted from either sample type. The specimen was peripheral blood. This clonotype was obtained from an elderly woman with acute or convalescent COVID-19.

The CDR3 reads as follows: CASSGLAGGPYEQFF. The DNA sequence reads TGTGCCAGCAGCGGCCTAGCGGGGGGGCCTTATGAGCAGTTCTTC. The rearranged chain carries TRBV9 and TRBJ2-1, with 12 central nucleotides matching TRBD2. V trim: 3 bases; J trim: 8 bases; unmatched bases: 6. The CDR3 numbers 15 residues from cysteine through phenylalanine. The sequence is cut down to CDR3 DNA, 45 bases in frame from base 1. Looking up the germline V gene yields CDR1 SGDLS and CDR2 YYNGEE.